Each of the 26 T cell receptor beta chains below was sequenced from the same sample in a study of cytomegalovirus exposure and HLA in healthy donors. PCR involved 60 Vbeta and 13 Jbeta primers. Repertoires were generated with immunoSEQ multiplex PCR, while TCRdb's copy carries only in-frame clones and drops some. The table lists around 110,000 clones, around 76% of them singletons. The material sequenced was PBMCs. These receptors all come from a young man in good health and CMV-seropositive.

This chain's CDR3 is CASSQNQGNTEAFF. Here the CDR3 DNA reads TGTGCCAGCAGCCAAAACCAGGGGAACACTGAAGCTTTCTTT. The J gene is TRBJ1-1, the V gene TRBV7-9, with a weak D call TRBD1 (5 bases). Trimming took 5 bases from V and 1 from J, leaving 11 bases between them. This CDR3 comprises 14 residues. Germline V gene data show CDR1 as SEHNR and CDR2 as FQNEAQ (reference sequence).

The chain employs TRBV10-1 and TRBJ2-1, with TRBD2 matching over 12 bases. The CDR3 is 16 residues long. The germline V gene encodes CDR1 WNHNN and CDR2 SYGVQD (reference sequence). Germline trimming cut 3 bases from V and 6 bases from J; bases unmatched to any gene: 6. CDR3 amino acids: CASSDRLAGALNEQFF. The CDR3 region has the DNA TGCGCCAGCAGTGACCGACTAGCGGGGGCACTCAATGAGCAGTTCTTC.

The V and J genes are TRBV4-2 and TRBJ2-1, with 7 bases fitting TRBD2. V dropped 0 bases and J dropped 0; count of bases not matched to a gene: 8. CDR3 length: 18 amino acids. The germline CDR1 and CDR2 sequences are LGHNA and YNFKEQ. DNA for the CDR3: TGTGCCAGCAGCCAAGATTACGACGGGGGGAGCTCCTACAATGAGCAGTTCTTC. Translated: CASSQDYDGGSSYNEQFF.

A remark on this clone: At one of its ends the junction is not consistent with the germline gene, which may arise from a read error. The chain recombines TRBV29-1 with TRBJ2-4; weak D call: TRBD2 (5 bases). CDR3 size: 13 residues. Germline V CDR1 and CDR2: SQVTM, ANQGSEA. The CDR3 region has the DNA TGCAGCGTTGAGGTCGTCGGGGTAAACAGTCAGTACTTC. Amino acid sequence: CSVEVVGVNSQYF.

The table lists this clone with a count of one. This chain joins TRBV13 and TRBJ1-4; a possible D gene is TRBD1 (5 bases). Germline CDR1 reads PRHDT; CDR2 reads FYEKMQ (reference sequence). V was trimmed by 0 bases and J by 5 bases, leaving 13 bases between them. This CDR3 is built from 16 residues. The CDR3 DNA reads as TGTGCCAGCAGCTTAGGTGGCGGGACCGGGAATGAAAAACTGTTTTTT. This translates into CASSLGGGTGNEKLFF.

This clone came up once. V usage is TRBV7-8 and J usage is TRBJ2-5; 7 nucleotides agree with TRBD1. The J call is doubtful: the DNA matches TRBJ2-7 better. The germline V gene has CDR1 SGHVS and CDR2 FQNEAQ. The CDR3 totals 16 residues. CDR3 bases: TGTGCCAGCAGCTTAACGACAGGGTCCCCTTTGTACGAGCAGTACTTC. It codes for CASSLTTGSPLYEQYF.

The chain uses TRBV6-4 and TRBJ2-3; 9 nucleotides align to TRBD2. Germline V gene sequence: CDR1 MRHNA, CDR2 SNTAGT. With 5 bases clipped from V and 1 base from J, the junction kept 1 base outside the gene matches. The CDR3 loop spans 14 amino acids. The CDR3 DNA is TGTGCCAGCAGTAGACTAGCGGGCACAGATACGCAGTATTTT. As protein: CASSRLAGTDTQYF.

For the CDR3, the DNA is TGTGCCTGGAGTGCCATGGGGGCAGGCGAGCAGTACTTC. This translates into CAWSAMGAGEQYF. The rearrangement links TRBV30 to TRBJ2-7, with D possibly being TRBD1 (6 bases). The V and J ends lost 1 base and 6 bases respectively, with 13 bases between them. This CDR3 is built from 13 residues. CDR1 is GTSNPN and CDR2 is SVGIG in the germline V gene (reference sequence).

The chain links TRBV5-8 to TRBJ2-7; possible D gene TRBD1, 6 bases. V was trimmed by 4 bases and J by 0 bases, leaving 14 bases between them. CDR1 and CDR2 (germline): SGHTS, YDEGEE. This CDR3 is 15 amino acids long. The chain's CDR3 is CASSQGPGSSYEQYF. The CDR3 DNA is TGTGCCAGCAGCCAGGGGCCCGGTAGCTCCTACGAGCAGTACTTC.

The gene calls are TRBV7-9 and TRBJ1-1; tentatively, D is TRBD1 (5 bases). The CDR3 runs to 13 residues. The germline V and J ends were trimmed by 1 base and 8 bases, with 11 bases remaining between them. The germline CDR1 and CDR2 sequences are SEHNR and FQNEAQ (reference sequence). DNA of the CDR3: TGTGCCAGCAGCTTAGATGGGGCCACCGAAGCTTTCTTT. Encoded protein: CASSLDGATEAFF.

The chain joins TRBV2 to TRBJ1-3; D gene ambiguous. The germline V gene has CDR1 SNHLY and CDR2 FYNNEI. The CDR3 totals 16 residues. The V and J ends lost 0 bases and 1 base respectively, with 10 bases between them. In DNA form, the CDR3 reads TGTGCCAGCAGTGAAGCTCGCGGGTCATCTGGAAACACCATATATTTT. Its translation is CASSEARGSSGNTIYF. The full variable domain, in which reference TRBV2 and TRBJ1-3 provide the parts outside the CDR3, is EPEVTQTPSHQVTQMGQEVILRCVPISNHLYFYWYRQILGQKVEFLVSFYNNEISEKSEIFDDQFSVERPDGSNFTLKIRSTKLEDSAMYFCASSEARGSSGNTIYFGEGSWLTVV.

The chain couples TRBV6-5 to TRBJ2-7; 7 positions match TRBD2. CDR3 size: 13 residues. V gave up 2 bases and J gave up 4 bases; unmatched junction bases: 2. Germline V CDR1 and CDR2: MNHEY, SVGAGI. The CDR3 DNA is TGTGCCAGCAGTTACGGGACTACGTACGAGCAGTACTTC. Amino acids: CASSYGTTYEQYF.

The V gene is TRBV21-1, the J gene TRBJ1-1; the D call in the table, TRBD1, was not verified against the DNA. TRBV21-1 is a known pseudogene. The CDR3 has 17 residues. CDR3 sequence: CASSEEKENSFVFGAFF. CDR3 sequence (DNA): TGTGCCAGCAGCGAAGAAAAGGAAAACAGTTTCGTTTTTGGAGCTTTCTTT.

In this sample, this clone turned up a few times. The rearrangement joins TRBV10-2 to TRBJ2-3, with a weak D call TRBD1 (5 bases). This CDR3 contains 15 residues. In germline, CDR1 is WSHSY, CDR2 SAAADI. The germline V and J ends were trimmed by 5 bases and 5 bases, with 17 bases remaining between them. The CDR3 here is CASSSRGATGDTQYF. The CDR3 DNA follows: TGCGCCAGCAGTTCACGTGGGGCCACCGGAGATACGCAGTATTTT.

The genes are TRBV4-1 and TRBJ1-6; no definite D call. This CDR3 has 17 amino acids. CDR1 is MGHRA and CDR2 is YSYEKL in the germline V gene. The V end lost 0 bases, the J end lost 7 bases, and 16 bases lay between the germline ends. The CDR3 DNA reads TGCGCCAGCAGCCAAGATGAGAGGGCACCTCTCAATTCACCCCTCCACTTT. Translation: CASSQDERAPLNSPLHF.

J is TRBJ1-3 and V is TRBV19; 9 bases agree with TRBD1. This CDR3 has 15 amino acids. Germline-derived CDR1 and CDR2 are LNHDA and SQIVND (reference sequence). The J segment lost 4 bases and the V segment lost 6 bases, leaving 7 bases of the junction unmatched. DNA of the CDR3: TGTGCCAGTAGCGGACAGGGGCGAGGAGGAAACACCATATATTTT. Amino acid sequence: CASSGQGRGGNTIYF.

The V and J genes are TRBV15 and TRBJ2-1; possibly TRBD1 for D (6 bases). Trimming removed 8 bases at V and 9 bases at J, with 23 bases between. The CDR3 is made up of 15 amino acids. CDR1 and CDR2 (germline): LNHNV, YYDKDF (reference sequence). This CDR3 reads CATRPQGLAGGEQFF. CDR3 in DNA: TGTGCCACCCGCCCGCAGGGGTTGGCGGGCGGTGAGCAGTTCTTC.

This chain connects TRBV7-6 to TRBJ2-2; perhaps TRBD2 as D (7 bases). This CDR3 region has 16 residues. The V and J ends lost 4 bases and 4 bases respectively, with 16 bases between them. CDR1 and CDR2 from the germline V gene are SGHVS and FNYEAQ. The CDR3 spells CASSSIGGGGTGELFF. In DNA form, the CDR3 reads TGTGCCAGCAGCTCCATTGGGGGGGGCGGCACCGGGGAGCTGTTTTTT. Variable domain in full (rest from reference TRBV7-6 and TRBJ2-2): GAGVSQSPRYKVTKRGQDVALRCDPISGHVSLYWYRQALGQGPEFLTYFNYEAQQDKSGLPNDRFSAERPEGSISTLTIQRTEQRDSAMYRCASSSIGGGGTGELFFGEGSRLTVL.

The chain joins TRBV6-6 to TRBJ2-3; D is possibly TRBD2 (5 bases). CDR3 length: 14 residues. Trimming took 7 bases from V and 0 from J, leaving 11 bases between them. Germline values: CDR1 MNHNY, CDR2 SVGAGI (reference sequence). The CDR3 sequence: CASKVTISTDTQYF. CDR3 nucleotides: TGTGCCAGCAAAGTGACTATAAGCACAGATACGCAGTATTTT.

This CDR3 is CASRKQGSGNTIYF. DNA for the CDR3: TGCGCCAGCAGAAAACAGGGCTCTGGAAACACCATATATTTT. The chain uses TRBV5-1 and TRBJ1-3; the D gene is possibly TRBD1 (6 bases). The CDR3 has 14 residues. The V and J ends lost 5 bases and 0 bases respectively, with 9 bases between them. Germline V gives CDR1 SGHRS, CDR2 YFSETQ. Full variable domain (remainder filled in from reference TRBV5-1 and TRBJ1-3): KAGVTQTPRYLIKTRGQQVTLSCSPISGHRSVSWYQQTPGQGLQFLFEYFSETQRNKGNFPGRFSGRQFSNSRSEMNVSTLELGDSALYLCASRKQGSGNTIYFGEGSWLTVV.

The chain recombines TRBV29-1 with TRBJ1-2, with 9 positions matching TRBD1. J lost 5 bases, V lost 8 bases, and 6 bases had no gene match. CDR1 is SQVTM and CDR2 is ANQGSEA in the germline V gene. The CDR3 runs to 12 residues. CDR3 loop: CSTRQGVYGYTF. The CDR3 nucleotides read TGCAGCACCCGACAGGGGGTTTATGGCTACACCTTC. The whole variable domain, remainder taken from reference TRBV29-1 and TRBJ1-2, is SAVISQKPSRDICQRGTSLTIQCQVDSQVTMMFWYRQQPGQSLTLIATANQGSEATYESGFVIDKFPISRPNLTFSTLTVSNMSPEDSSIYLCSTRQGVYGYTFGSGTRLTVV.

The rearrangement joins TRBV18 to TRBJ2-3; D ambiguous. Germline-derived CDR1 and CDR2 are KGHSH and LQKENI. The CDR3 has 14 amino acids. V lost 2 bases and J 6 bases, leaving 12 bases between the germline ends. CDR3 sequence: CASSPALHADTQYF. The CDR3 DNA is TGTGCCAGCTCACCAGCCCTCCACGCGGATACGCAGTATTTT.

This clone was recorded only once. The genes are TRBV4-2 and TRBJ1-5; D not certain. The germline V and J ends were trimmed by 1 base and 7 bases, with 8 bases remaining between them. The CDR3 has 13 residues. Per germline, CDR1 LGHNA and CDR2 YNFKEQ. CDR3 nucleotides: TGTGCCAGCAGCCAAGTTGTCTTGCAGCCCCAGCATTTT. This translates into CASSQVVLQPQHF.

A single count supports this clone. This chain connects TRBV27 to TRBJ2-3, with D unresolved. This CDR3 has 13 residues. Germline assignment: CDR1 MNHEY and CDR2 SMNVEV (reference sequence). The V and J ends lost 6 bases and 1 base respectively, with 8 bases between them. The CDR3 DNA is TGTGCCAGCAGATTGCAGGGCACAGATACGCAGTATTTT. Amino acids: CASRLQGTDTQYF.

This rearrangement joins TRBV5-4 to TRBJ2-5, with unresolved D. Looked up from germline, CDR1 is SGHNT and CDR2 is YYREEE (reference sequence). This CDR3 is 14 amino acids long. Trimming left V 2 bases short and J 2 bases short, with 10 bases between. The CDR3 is CASSFSGFQETQYF. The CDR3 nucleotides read TGTGCCAGCAGCTTCTCAGGATTTCAAGAGACCCAGTACTTC.

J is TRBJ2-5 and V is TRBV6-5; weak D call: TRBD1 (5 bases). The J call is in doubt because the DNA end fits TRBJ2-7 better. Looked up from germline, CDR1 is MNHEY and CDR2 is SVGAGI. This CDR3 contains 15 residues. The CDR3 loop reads CASSYGADPGYEQYF. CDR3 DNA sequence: TGTGCCAGCAGTTACGGGGCGGACCCAGGCTACGAGCAGTACTTC.